This T cell receptor (beta chain) comes out of a study of identical twins. The study's findings and limits: Twins showed weaker excess sharing in their beta out-of-frame sequences. An excess of low generation probability was shown by twin-shared out-of-frame alpha sequences. Invariant T cells like MAIT and iNKT could partly confound the zero-insertion analyses.

This CDR3 comprises 14 residues. The V and J ends lost 6 bases and 5 bases, in that order; junction bases with no gene match: 5. The V gene's germline CDR1 is WSHSY and CDR2 SAAADI. This clonotype came up many times. Its specificity is unknown. TCRdb processed the 5' RACE reads anew with MiXCR; each CDR3 protein has one entry. The sample lists roughly 290,000 distinct CDR3 sequences; less than 9.5% were seen once. These data are also associated with another study on yellow fever vaccine responses in identical twins.

The chain has TRBV10-2 and TRBJ2-5, with 11 positions matching TRBD1. Source material: CD8+ T cells sorted from blood. The sequence was collected from a woman aged 18-29 years in good health. The CDR3 bases are TGCGCCAGCAGAGGACAGGGGGCCTTTGAGACCCAGTACTTC. Its translation: CASRGQGAFETQYF.